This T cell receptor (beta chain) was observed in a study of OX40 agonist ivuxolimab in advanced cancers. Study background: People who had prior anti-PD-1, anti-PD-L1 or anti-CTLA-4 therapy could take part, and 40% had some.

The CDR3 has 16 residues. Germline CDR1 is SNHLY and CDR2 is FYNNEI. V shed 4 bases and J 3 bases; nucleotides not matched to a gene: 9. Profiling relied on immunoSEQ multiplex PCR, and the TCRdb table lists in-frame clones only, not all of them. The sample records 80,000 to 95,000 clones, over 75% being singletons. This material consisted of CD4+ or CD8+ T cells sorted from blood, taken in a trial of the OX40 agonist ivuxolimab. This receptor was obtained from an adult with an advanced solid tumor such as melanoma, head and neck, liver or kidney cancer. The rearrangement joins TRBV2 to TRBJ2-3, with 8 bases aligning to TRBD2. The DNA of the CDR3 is TGTGCCAGCAGTGCCCCTACTAGCGGCATTACAGATACGCAGTATTTT. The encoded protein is CASSAPTSGITDTQYF.